The 6 T cell receptor beta chains reported below all come from one sample, sequenced in a study of blood T cell repertoires in COVID-19. TCRdb's copy holds only in-frame clones and misses some; the assay was immunoSEQ multiplex PCR. This sample has 300,000 to 450,000 clones, with 89% found just once. Sequenced sample: peripheral blood. The receptor source for this set is a woman aged 25 to 39 with COVID-19, enrolled during active disease.

This rearrangement joins TRBV6-1 to TRBJ2-7; 7 bases agree with TRBD2. The CDR3 is 14 residues long. Per germline, CDR1 MNHNS and CDR2 SASEGT. V lost 2 bases, J lost 6 bases, and 7 bases stayed unmatched. In DNA, the CDR3 is TGTGCCAGCAGTGAACCGCGGGAGTTGAGCGAGCAGTACGTC. This translates into CASSEPRELSEQYV.

V gene TRBV7-6 combines with J gene TRBJ2-1; D is possibly TRBD2 (5 bases). Trimming took 5 bases from V and 8 from J, leaving 16 bases between them. CDR1 is SGHVS and CDR2 is FNYEAQ in the germline V gene. The length of the CDR3 is 14 residues. The CDR3 loop is CASSARLAIDEQFF. As DNA, the CDR3 is TGTGCCAGCAGCGCAAGATTAGCGATCGATGAGCAGTTCTTC.

V usage is TRBV27 and J usage is TRBJ1-6; D uncertain. This CDR3 is 16 amino acids long. V was pared by 3 bases and J by 3 bases, with 12 bases between. The germline gives CDR1 MNHEY, CDR2 SMNVEV (reference sequence). The DNA of the CDR3 is TGTGCCAGCAGTTTTCTGTCCGGAGACTATAATTCACCCCTCCACTTT. Translating it yields CASSFLSGDYNSPLHF.

The V gene is TRBV7-9, the J gene TRBJ2-6; D gene ambiguous. Trimming cost V 5 bases and J 0 bases, with 8 bases left between them. CDR1 and CDR2 (germline): SEHNR, FQNEAQ (reference sequence). The CDR3 runs to 15 residues. Here the CDR3 reads CASSHQVSGANVLTF. The CDR3 nucleotides are TGTGCCAGCAGCCACCAGGTCTCTGGGGCCAACGTCCTGACTTTC.

The chain is built from TRBV11-3 and TRBJ2-1, with D possibly matching TRBD2 (5 bases). The ends were cut back, 5 bases at V and 6 bases at J, with 20 bases in the middle. This CDR3 region has 16 residues. Germline CDR1 is SGHNT and CDR2 is YENEEA. The CDR3 sequence is CASSPYPLGSFNEQFF. The CDR3 nucleotides are TGTGCCAGCAGCCCCTACCCACTAGGAAGCTTCAATGAGCAGTTCTTC.

CDR3 in DNA: TGTGCCAGCAGCTTAGTACCTAGCGGGGGGGCACCAGAGTTCTTC. It translates to CASSLVPSGGAPEFF. The chain is built from TRBV7-2 and TRBJ2-1; 12 nucleotides match TRBD2. CDR1 and CDR2 from the germline V gene are SGHTA and FQGNSA. The trim removed 1 base at V and 14 bases at J, leaving 9 bases unmatched. This CDR3 is 15 amino acids long.